The following is a T cell receptor (beta chain) sequence with its context. The sample belongs to a study of blood T cell repertoires in COVID-19. Assay: immunoSEQ multiplex PCR; the TCRdb copy retains only in-frame clones and omits some. The sample consists of 200,000 to 250,000 clones, approximately 90% of them appearing once. The V gene's germline CDR1 is LGHDT and CDR2 YNNKEL (reference sequence). The CDR3 loop spans 14 amino acids. Trimming took off 2 bases at V and 12 bases at J, with 16 bases between the two ends. The sequence came from a man in his fifties or sixties with COVID-19, enrolled during active disease. Sequenced material: peripheral blood. The chain joins TRBV3-1 (or the pseudogene TRBV3-2) to TRBJ1-4; tentatively, D is TRBD1 (6 bases). For the CDR3, the DNA is TGTGCCAGCAGCCAACCCTCGAGGGGGTGGGAACTGTTTTTT. Protein: CASSQPSRGWELFF.